Listed below are T cell receptor beta chains from one sample, sequenced in a study of T cell changes during pregnancy in multiple sclerosis. The repertoire was sequenced with immunoSEQ multiplex PCR; TCRdb's copy has only in-frame clones and lacks some. Of more than 35,000 clones in the sample, 88% were seen once. This specimen consisted of CD8+ T cells from peripheral blood mononuclear cells, obtained after pregnancy. These TCRs come from a female donor in good health, enrolled as a control in a pregnancy study. CDR3s include the opening cysteine and the closing phenylalanine or tryptophan. The D gene is left open where the match is weak. Not every row has a clone size; where given, it reads once, few, many or a size class.

- | few | 14 | TRBJ1-2 | TRBV7-9 | TGTGCCAGCAGCCCCGGCGGATACGCTTATGGCTACACCTTC | CASSPGGYAYGYTF
- | - | 12 | TRBJ1-2 | TRBV5-5 | TGTGCCAGCAGCCCTACTAACTATGGCTACACCTTC | CASSPTNYGYTF
- | - | 13 | TRBJ2-7 | TRBV9 | TGTGCCAGCAGCTCCCACCGGGGTTCCGAGCAGTACTTC | CASSSHRGSEQYF
- | - | 15 | TRBJ2-3 | TRBV4-3 | TGCGCCAGCAGCCAAGGAACCGGGACTTCCCGGGTGCAGTATTTT | CASSQGTGTSRVQYF
- | - | 15 | TRBJ1-1 | TRBV14 | TGTGCCAGCAGCCAAGTTTTCATAGGGGACACTGAAGCTTTCTTT | CASSQVFIGDTEAFF
TRBD2 | - | 17 | TRBJ2-2 | TRBV10-3 | TGTGCCACCACGGATCCAGCGGGGGCCGAAATCACCGGGGAGCTGTTTTTT | CATTDPAGAEITGELFF
TRBD2 | once | 16 | TRBJ2-3 | TRBV4-3 | TGCGCCAGCAGCTCTCGACTAGCGGGCTACACAGATACGCAGTATTTT | CASSSRLAGYTDTQYF
TRBD1 | - | 13 | TRBJ2-7 | TRBV6-1 | TGTGCCAGCAGCCCCGGGACAGCCTACGAGCAGTACTTC | CASSPGTAYEQYF
TRBD1 | - | 14 | TRBJ2-2 | TRBV27 | TGTGCCAGCAGCCCGACCACAGGGGCCGGGGAGCTGTTTTTT | CASSPTTGAGELFF
TRBD1 | - | 17 | TRBJ1-1 | TRBV18 | TGTGCCAGCTCACCATGGACAGGGGACACACCAAACACTGAAGCTTTCTTT | CASSPWTGDTPNTEAFF
- | - | 14 | TRBJ2-5 | TRBV6-1 | TGTGCCAGCCCCTCCGCGACAGGACAAGAGACCCAGTACTTC | CASPSATGQETQYF
- | - | 15 | TRBJ2-7 | TRBV4-1 | TGCGCCAGCAGCCAAGATCGCCAGGGTTCGTACGAGCAGTACTTC | CASSQDRQGSYEQYF
TRBD1 | - | 15 | TRBJ1-5 | TRBV9 | TGTGCCAGCACCCGGACAGGGGAACGCAATCAGCCCCAGCATTTT | CASTRTGERNQPQHF
TRBD1 | - | 16 | TRBJ1-5 | TRBV4-1 | TGCGCCAGCAGCCAAGGACAGGGGTTTAGCAATCAGCCCCAGCATTTT | CASSQGQGFSNQPQHF
- | - | 12 | TRBJ1-2 | TRBV5-6 | TGTGCCAGCAGCTTAGGCGCAGGGGGCTACACCTTC | CASSLGAGGYTF
- | - | 16 | TRBJ2-5 | TRBV4-1 | TGCGCCAGCAGCCAAGATCCCCGCAGGGACCAAGAGACCCAGTACTTC | CASSQDPRRDQETQYF
- | - | 14 | TRBJ1-6 | TRBV6-5 | TGTGCCAGCAGTTACGGAGAATTAGGAGAACCCCTCCACTTT | CASSYGELGEPLHF
TRBD1 | - | 14 | TRBJ2-3 | TRBV7-9 | TGTGCCAGCAGCTTCCCGACAGGGGGGGATACGCAGTATTTT | CASSFPTGGDTQYF
- | - | 12 | TRBJ2-7 | TRBV4-1 | TGCGCCAGCAGCCAAGGACTGGACGAGCAGTACTTC | CASSQGLDEQYF
- | - | 14 | TRBJ2-5 | TRBV27 | TGTGCCAGCAGTGTAGTAGCGGATCAAGAGACCCAGTACTTC | CASSVVADQETQYF
TRBD1 | once | 15 | TRBJ1-4 | TRBV15 | TGTGCCACCAGCCCGAGTAGGACAGGGAATGAAAAACTGTTTTTT | CATSPSRTGNEKLFF
- | - | 16 | TRBJ1-5 | TRBV4-2 | TGTGCCAGCAGCCAAGATGGCCAGTTTAGCAATCAGCCCCAGCATTTT | CASSQDGQFSNQPQHF
TRBD1 | - | 16 | TRBJ1-2 | TRBV11-2 | TGTGCCAGCAGCCCCTTTTCAGGGGGTATTAACTATGGCTACACCTTC | CASSPFSGGINYGYTF
- | - | 16 | TRBJ2-2 | TRBV7-7 | TGTGCTAGCAGCTTTGCCACCCCGGGGAAAAACGGGGAGCTGTTTTTT | CASSFATPGKNGELFF
- | - | 13 | TRBJ2-3 | TRBV7-2 | TGTGCCAGCAGCTTAGTTAGCCCAGATACGCAGTATTTT | CASSLVSPDTQYF
- | - | 14 | TRBJ1-2 | TRBV2 | TGTGCCAGCAGCACGGGCGGGTCTAACTATGGCTACACCTTC | CASSTGGSNYGYTF
TRBD1 | - | 12 | TRBJ2-5 | TRBV7-9 | TGTGCCAGCAACGGACAGGCGAAGACCCAGTACTTC | CASNGQAKTQYF
TRBD2 | - | 14 | TRBJ2-1 | TRBV6-5 | TGTGCCAGCAGTTACATCCCCGGGGGGGGTGAGCAGTTCTTC | CASSYIPGGGEQFF
- | - | 12 | TRBJ1-2 | TRBV7-8 | TGTGCCAGCACGGGGGGTAACTATGGCTACACCTTC | CASTGGNYGYTF
- | - | 14 | TRBJ1-4 | TRBV25-1 | TGTGCCAGCAGTTCAAGGGGATACGAGGAAAAACTGTTTTTT | CASSSRGYEEKLFF
- | - | 19 | TRBJ2-2 | TRBV28 | TGTGCCAGCAGTTTTCCCTCCCTCCCCCGGGTCGTCAACACCGGGGAGCTGTTTTTT | CASSFPSLPRVVNTGELFF
TRBD1 | - | 13 | TRBJ2-2 | TRBV11-2 | TGTGCCAGCAGCGAGGGGGCCGACGGGGAGCTGTTTTTT | CASSEGADGELFF
- | - | 15 | TRBJ2-1 | TRBV27 | TGTGCCAGCAGGAGCGGTCCTAGCTCCTACAATGAGCAGTTCTTC | CASRSGPSSYNEQFF
TRBD2 | - | 17 | TRBJ2-3 | TRBV7-8 | TGTGCCAGCAGCTTAGCGGTGGGGGGGACTAGCACAGATACGCAGTATTTT | CASSLAVGGTSTDTQYF
TRBD1 | - | 14 | TRBJ2-7 | TRBV13 | TGTGCCAGCAGCCCAAAGGGACAGCCCTACGAGCAGTACTTC | CASSPKGQPYEQYF
- | - | 15 | TRBJ1-1 | TRBV4-1 | TGCGCCAGCAGCCAAGGGCAGGGGTTGAACACTGAAGCTTTCTTT | CASSQGQGLNTEAFF
- | - | 11 | TRBJ2-7 | TRBV25-1 | TGTGCCAGCAGTGTAGTTTACGAGCAGTACTTC | CASSVVYEQYF
TRBD2 | - | 18 | TRBJ2-1 | TRBV7-3 | TGTGCCAGCAGCCCTGGGACTAGCGGGGGGAGCTCCTACAATGAGCAGTTCTTC | CASSPGTSGGSSYNEQFF
TRBD1 | - | 15 | TRBJ2-7 | TRBV10-3 | TGTGCCATCGGTACTCCCGGACAGGGACGTTACGAGCAGTACTTC | CAIGTPGQGRYEQYF
- | - | 15 | TRBJ2-7 | TRBV6-5 | TGTGCCAGCAGTCCGGGGGGCGGGAGCTCCTACGAGCAGTACTTC | CASSPGGGSSYEQYF
TRBD2 | - | 17 | TRBJ2-1 | TRBV9 | TGTGCCAGCAGCTCGGAGGGAGCGGGGGGCGCCTACAATGAGCAGTTCTTC | CASSSEGAGGAYNEQFF
- | - | 13 | TRBJ2-7 | TRBV5-6 | TGTGCCAGCAGCTTGGCCCCAGGGCTTGAGCAGTACTTC | CASSLAPGLEQYF
TRBD1 | - | 13 | TRBJ2-1 | TRBV11-3 | TGTGCCAGCATCCTTAACAGGGGGTGTGAGCAGTTCTTC | CASILNRGCEQFF
TRBD1 | - | 14 | TRBJ1-1 | TRBV28 | TGTGCCAGCAGGCCGCATACAGGGGGAACTGAAGCTTTCTTT | CASRPHTGGTEAFF
TRBD1 | - | 15 | TRBJ2-3 | TRBV9 | TGTGCCAGCAGCCCTTCCGGGACAGTCACAGATACGCAGTATTTT | CASSPSGTVTDTQYF
TRBD2 | - | 15 | TRBJ2-5 | TRBV4-2 | TGTGCCAGCAGCCAAATAGCGGGGAGTCAAGAGACCCAGTACTTC | CASSQIAGSQETQYF
- | - | 12 | TRBJ2-5 | TRBV27 | TGTGCCAGCATCGTAGACAGGTCAGAGCAGTACTTC | CASIVDRSEQYF
- | - | 13 | TRBJ2-7 | TRBV19 | TGTGCCAGTAGAGGCGGGACAGACTACGAGCAGTACTTC | CASRGGTDYEQYF
TRBD1 | - | 15 | TRBJ1-2 | TRBV5-1 | TGCGCCAGCAGCTTGGCCGGACAGGGCAACTATGGCTACACCTTC | CASSLAGQGNYGYTF
- | - | 15 | TRBJ1-1 | TRBV6-1 | TGTGCCAGCAGTGACCCCCCGGACACTGGCTTGGAAGCTTTCTTT | CASSDPPDTGLEAFF
- | - | 13 | TRBJ2-2 | TRBV5-6 | TGTGCCAGCAGCTCGGGGGTGTCCGGGGAGCTGTTTTTT | CASSSGVSGELFF
TRBD2 | - | 15 | TRBJ2-1 | TRBV7-8 | TGTGCCAGCAGCTTCTGGCGGGGGTATGACAATGAGCAGTTCTTC | CASSFWRGYDNEQFF
- | - | 12 | TRBJ1-1 | TRBV5-1 | TGCGCCAGCAGCTTGGGGGCACAGGGACCTTTCTTT | CASSLGAQGPFF
- | few | 15 | TRBJ2-2 | TRBV27 | TGTGCCAGCAGTTTAGTAGGGGGTCGGACCGGGGAGCTGTTTTTT | CASSLVGGRTGELFF